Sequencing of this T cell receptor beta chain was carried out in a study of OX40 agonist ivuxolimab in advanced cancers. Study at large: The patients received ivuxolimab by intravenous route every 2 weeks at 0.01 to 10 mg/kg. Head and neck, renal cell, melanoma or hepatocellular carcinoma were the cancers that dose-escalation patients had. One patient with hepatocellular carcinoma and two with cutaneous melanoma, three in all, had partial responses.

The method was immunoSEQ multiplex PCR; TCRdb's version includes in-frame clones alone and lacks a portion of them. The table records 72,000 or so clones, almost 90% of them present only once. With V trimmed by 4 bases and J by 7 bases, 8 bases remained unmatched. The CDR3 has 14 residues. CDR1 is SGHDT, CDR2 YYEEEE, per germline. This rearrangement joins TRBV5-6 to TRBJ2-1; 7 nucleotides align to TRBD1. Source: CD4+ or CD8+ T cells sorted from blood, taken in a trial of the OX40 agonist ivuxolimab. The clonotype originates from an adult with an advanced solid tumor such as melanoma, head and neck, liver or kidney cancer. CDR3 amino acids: CASSQKTGWNEQFF. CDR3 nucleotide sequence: TGTGCCAGCAGCCAGAAGACAGGGTGGAATGAGCAGTTCTTC.